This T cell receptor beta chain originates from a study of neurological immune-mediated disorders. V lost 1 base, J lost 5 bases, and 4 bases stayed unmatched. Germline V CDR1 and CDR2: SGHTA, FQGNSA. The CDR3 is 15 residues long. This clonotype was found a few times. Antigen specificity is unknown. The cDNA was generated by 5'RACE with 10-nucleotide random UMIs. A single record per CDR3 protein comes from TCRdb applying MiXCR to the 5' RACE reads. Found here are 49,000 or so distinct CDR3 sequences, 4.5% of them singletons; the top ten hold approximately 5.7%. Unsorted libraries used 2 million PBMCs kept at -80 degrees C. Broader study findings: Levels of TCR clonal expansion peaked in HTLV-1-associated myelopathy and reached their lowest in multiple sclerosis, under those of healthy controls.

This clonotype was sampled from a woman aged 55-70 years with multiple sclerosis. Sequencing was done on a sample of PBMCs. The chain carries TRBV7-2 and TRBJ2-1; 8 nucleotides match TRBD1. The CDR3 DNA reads TGTGCCAGCAGCTTAGGGCAGGGGGCACACAATGAGCAGTTCTTC. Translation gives CASSLGQGAHNEQFF.